This TCR beta chain is from a study of cytomegalovirus exposure and HLA in healthy donors. 60 Vbeta and 13 Jbeta primers were used in PCR. TCRdb keeps only in-frame clones here, not all; method: immunoSEQ multiplex PCR. This sample carries approximately 150,000 clones, around 75% of them seen once, and the ten largest clones take around 3.4%. The germline V gene encodes CDR1 SGHRS and CDR2 YFSETQ. The CDR3 is 15 amino acids. As to this clone: The antigen remains undetermined. One end of the junction does not line up with germline, which may come from a read error.

General study results and limits: As a later analysis showed, several of the most significant clusters appeared to be linked to common viral pathogens.

Sequencing was carried out using PBMCs. The V call is TRBV5-1, the J call TRBJ2-7; TRBD2 aligns across 7 bases. This TCR was recovered from a middle-aged man in good health and CMV-seronegative. CDR3 in amino acids: CASTLSGTNSYEQYF. As DNA, the CDR3 is TGCGCCAGCACCTTGAGTGGGACTAACTCCTACGAGCAGTACTTC.